This T cell receptor beta chain was identified during a study of T cell responses to AZD1222 COVID-19 vaccine. Study results and caveats: Only a handful of AZD1222 recipients tested seropositive at baseline. Among the donors, most were white British and more were female, and clonal diversity was possibly underestimated. Among vaccine-associated CD4 TCRs, coverage spanned spike, with dominance at 160-218 and 743-854. All repertoire sampling was performed exclusively after the peak T cell response.

Comments on this clone: Its antigen is currently unknown.

Sequencing was performed with immunoSEQ multiplex PCR; in TCRdb, only in-frame clones are kept and a portion is missing. Here the sample spans some 170,000 clones, 70% to 90% being singletons. Trimming removed 8 bases from V and 4 bases from J; junction bases left unmatched: 10. Germline-derived CDR1 and CDR2 are KGHSH and LQKENI. The CDR3 is made up of 14 amino acids. This receptor was obtained from an adult who received the MenACWY meningococcal vaccine as a control. Specimen: peripheral blood, collected 28 days after the second dose of the MenACWY control vaccine. V usage is TRBV18 and J usage is TRBJ1-2; 7 bases fit TRBD1. The CDR3 bases are TGTGCCAGCGCGACAGGGACAGTGACCTATGGCTACACCTTC. Its translation: CASATGTVTYGYTF.